This T cell receptor (beta chain) was sequenced during a study of CD8 T cells in ankylosing spondylitis. TCRdb itself ran the 5' RACE reads through MiXCR, one entry per CDR3 protein. Among 25,000 to 30,000 distinct CDR3 sequences listed, 5.3% were seen once. The TCR sequence derives from a female donor with ankylosing spondylitis or in good health (not recorded which). Sequencing input: blood, either unsorted or a sorted T cell fraction (not recorded which).

CDR3: CASSESGTSGYEQYF. DNA for the CDR3: TGTGCCAGCAGCGAATCCGGGACCTCAGGCTACGAGCAGTACTTC. The chain carries TRBV9 and TRBJ2-7; D is perhaps TRBD1 or TRBD2 (5 bases each). Trimming stripped 3 bases from V and 3 bases from J, with 16 bases between. The germline gives CDR1 SGDLS, CDR2 YYNGEE. CDR3 length equals 15 residues.